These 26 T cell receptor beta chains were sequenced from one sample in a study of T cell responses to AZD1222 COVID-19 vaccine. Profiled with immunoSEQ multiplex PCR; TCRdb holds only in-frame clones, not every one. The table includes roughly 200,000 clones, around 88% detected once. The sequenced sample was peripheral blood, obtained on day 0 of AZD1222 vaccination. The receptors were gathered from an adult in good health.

The CDR3 region is CAWSREYSGNTIYF. The DNA of the CDR3 is TGTGCCTGGAGTAGGGAGTACTCTGGAAACACCATATATTTT. The chain carries TRBV30 and TRBJ1-3; the D is unclear. The CDR3 consists of 14 residues. V lost 2 bases and J lost 0, with 8 bases in between. The germline gives CDR1 GTSNPN, CDR2 SVGIG (reference sequence).

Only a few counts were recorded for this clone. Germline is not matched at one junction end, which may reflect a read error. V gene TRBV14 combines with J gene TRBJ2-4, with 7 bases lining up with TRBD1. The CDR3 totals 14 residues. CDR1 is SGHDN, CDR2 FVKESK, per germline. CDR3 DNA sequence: TGTGCCAGCAGCCAAACAGGGGCCAAACACATTCAGTACTTC. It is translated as CASSQTGAKHIQYF.

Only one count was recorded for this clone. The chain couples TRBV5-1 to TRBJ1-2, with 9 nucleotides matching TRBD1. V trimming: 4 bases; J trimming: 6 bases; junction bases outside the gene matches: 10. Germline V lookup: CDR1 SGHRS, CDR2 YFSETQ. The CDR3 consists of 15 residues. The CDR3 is CASSQQGTGQDGYTF. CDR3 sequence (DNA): TGCGCCAGCAGCCAGCAAGGGACAGGGCAGGATGGCTACACCTTC.

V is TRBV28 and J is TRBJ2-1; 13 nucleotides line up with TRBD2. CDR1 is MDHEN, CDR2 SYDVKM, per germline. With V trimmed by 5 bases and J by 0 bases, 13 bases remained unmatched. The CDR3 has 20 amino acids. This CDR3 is CASSPGLAGADFSSYNEQFF. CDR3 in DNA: TGTGCCAGCAGTCCCGGACTAGCGGGGGCCGATTTTAGCTCCTACAATGAGCAGTTCTTC.

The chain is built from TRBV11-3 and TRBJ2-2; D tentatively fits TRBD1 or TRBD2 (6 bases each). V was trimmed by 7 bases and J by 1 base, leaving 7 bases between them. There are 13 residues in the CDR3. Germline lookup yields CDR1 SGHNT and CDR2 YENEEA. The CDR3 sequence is CASKGGNTGELFF. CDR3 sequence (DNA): TGTGCCAGCAAGGGGGGGAACACCGGGGAGCTGTTTTTT.

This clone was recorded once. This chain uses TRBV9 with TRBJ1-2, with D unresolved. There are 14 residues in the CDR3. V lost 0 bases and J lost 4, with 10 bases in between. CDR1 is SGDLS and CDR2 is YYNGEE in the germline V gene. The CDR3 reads CASSVDMGPYGYTF. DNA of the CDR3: TGTGCCAGCAGCGTAGACATGGGCCCCTATGGCTACACCTTC.

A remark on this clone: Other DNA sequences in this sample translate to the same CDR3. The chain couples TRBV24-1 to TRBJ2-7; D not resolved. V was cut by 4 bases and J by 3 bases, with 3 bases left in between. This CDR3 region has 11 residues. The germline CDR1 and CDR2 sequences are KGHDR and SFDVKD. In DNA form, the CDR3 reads TGTGCCACCAGTGAGGGCTACGAGCAGTACTTC. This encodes CATSEGYEQYF.

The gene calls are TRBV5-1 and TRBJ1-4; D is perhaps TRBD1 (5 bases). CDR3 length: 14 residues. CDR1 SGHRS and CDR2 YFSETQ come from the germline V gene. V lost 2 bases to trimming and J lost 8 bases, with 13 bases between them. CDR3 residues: CASSFEQEEEKLFF. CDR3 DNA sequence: TGCGCCAGCAGCTTCGAACAGGAGGAGGAAAAACTGTTTTTT. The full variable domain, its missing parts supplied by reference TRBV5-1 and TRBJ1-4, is KAGVTQTPRYLIKTRGQQVTLSCSPISGHRSVSWYQQTPGQGLQFLFEYFSETQRNKGNFPGRFSGRQFSNSRSEMNVSTLELGDSALYLCASSFEQEEEKLFFGSGTQLSVL.

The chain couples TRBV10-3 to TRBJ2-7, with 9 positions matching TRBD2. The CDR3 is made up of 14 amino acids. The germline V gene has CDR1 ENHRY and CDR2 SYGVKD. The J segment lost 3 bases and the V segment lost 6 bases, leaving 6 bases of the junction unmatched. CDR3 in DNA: TGTGCCATCAGCGGTAGCGGGGGTTTCTACGAGCAGTACTTC. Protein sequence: CAISGSGGFYEQYF.

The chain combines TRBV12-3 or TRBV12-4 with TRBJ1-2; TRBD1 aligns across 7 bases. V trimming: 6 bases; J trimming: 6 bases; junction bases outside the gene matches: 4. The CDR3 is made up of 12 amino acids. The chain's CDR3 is CASRETGHGYTF. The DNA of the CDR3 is TGTGCCAGCAGAGAGACAGGGCATGGCTACACCTTC.

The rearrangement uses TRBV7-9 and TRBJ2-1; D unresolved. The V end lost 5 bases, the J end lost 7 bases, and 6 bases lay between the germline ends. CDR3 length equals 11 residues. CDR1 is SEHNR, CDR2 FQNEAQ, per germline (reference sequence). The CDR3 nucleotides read TGTGCCAGCAGCCCCAGGAATGAGCAGTTCTTC. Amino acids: CASSPRNEQFF.

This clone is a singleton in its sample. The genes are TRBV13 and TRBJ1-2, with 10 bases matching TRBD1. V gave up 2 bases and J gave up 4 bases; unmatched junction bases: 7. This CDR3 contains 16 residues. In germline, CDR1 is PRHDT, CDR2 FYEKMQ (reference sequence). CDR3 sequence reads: CASSLNAGQGIYGYTF. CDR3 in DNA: TGTGCCAGCAGCTTAAATGCGGGACAGGGGATCTATGGCTACACCTTC.

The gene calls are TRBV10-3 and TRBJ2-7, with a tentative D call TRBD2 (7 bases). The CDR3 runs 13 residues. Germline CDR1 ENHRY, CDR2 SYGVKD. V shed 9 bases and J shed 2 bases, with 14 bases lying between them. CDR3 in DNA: TGTGCCATTCACCTAGGGGGGGCCTACGAGCAGTACTTC. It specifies CAIHLGGAYEQYF.

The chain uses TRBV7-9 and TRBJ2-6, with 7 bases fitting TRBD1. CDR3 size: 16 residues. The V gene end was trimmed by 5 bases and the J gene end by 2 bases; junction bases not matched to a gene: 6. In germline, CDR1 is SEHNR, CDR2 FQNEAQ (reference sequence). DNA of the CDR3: TGTGCCAGCAGCCTGCAGACAGGGCCTGGGGCCAACGTCCTGACTTTC. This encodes CASSLQTGPGANVLTF.

CDR3 bases: TGTGCCAGCTCACCAACAGGGTTCAACTATGGCTACACCTTC. Translation gives CASSPTGFNYGYTF. V gene TRBV18 combines with J gene TRBJ1-2; a possible D gene is TRBD1 (6 bases). Per the germline V gene, CDR1 is KGHSH and CDR2 is LQKENI. Trimming stripped 2 bases from V and 2 bases from J, with 9 bases between. CDR3 length: 14 amino acids. The full variable domain, with the rest looked up from reference TRBV18 and TRBJ1-2, is NAGVMQNPRHLVRRRGQEARLRCSPMKGHSHVYWYRQLPEEGLKFMVYLQKENIIDESGMPKERFSAEFPKEGPSILRIQQVVRGDSAAYFCASSPTGFNYGYTFGSGTRLTVV.

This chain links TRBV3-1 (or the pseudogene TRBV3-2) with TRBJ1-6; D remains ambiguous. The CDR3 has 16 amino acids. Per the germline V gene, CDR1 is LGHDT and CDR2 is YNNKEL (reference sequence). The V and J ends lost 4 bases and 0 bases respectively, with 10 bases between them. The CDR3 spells CASSPRWSSYNSPLHF. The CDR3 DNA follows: TGTGCCAGCAGCCCGAGATGGAGCTCCTATAATTCACCCCTCCACTTT.

CDR3 in DNA: TGTGCCAGCAGCCTATACAGGTTCGCTGAAGCTTTCTTT. The encoded protein is CASSLYRFAEAFF. J is TRBJ1-1 and V is TRBV6-5; tentative D call: TRBD1 (5 bases). The CDR3 has 13 amino acids. Between the trimmed V and J ends, which lost 6 bases and 6 bases, there was a span of 14 bases. In germline, CDR1 is MNHEY, CDR2 SVGAGI.

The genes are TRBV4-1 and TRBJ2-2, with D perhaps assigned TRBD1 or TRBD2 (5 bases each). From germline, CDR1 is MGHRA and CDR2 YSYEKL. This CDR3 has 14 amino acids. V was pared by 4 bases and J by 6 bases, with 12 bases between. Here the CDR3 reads CASSRGMEAGELFF. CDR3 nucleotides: TGCGCCAGCAGCCGGGGGATGGAGGCCGGGGAGCTGTTTTTT.

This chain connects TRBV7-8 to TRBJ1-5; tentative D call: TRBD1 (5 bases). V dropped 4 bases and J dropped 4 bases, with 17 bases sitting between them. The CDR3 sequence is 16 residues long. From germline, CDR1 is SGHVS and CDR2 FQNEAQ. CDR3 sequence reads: CASSSGGVLGNQPQHF. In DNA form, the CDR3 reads TGTGCCAGCAGCTCCGGGGGGGTTTTGGGTAATCAGCCCCAGCATTTT. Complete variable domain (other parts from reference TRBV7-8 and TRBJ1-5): GAGVSQSPRYKVAKRGQDVALRCDPISGHVSLFWYQQALGQGPEFLTYFQNEAQLDKSGLPSDRFFAERPEGSVSTLKIQRTQQEDSAVYLCASSSGGVLGNQPQHFGDGTRLSIL.

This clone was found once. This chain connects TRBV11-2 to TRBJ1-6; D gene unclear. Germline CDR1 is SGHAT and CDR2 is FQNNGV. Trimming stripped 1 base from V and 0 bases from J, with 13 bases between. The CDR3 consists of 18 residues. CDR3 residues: CASSLGLLGSSYNSPLHF. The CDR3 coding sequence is TGTGCCAGCAGCTTAGGTTTACTAGGGTCCTCCTATAATTCACCCCTCCACTTT.

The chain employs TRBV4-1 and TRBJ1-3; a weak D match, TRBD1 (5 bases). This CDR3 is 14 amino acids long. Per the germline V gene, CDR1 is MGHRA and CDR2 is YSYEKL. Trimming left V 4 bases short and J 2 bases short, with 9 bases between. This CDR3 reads CASSRDSPGNTIYF. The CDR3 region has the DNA TGCGCCAGCAGCCGAGACAGCCCTGGAAACACCATATATTTT.

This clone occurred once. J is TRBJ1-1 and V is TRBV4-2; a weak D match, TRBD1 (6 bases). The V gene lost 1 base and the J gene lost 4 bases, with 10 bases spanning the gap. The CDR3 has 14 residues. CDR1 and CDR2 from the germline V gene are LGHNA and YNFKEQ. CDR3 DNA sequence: TGTGCCAGCAGCCAAGCAGTACAGGGCACTGAAGCTTTCTTT. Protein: CASSQAVQGTEAFF.

This CDR3 is CASSYGPPGDTQYF. CDR3 DNA: TGTGCCAGCAGTTACGGACCCCCGGGGGATACGCAGTATTTT. This chain links TRBV6-2 or TRBV6-3 with TRBJ2-3; possible D gene TRBD2, 5 bases. The V and J ends lost 2 bases and 6 bases respectively, with 12 bases between them. CDR3 size: 14 residues. Germline V lookup: CDR1 MNHEY, CDR2 SVGEGT.

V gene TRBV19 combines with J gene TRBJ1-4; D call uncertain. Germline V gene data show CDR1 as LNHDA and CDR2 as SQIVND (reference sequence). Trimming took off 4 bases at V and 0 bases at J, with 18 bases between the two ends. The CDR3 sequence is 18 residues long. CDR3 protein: CASSRVVDAYATNEKLFF. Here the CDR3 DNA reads TGTGCCAGTAGTAGGGTAGTGGATGCCTATGCAACTAATGAAAAACTGTTTTTT.

The CDR3 DNA reads TGTGCCAGCTCACCCCCGGGACAGACCTATGGCTACACCTTC. It yields the protein CASSPPGQTYGYTF. The chain recombines TRBV18 with TRBJ1-2, with 7 nucleotides matching TRBD1. CDR3 length equals 14 residues. Germline lookup yields CDR1 KGHSH and CDR2 LQKENI. V was clipped by 3 bases and J by 4 bases; unmatched bases: 5.

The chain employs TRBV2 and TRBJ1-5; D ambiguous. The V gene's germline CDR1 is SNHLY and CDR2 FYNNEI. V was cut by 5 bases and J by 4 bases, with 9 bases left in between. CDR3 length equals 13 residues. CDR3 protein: CASSPGPNQPQHF. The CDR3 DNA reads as TGTGCCAGCAGTCCGGGCCCGAATCAGCCCCAGCATTTT. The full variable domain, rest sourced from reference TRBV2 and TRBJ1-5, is EPEVTQTPSHQVTQMGQEVILRCVPISNHLYFYWYRQILGQKVEFLVSFYNNEISEKSEIFDDQFSVERPDGSNFTLKIRSTKLEDSAMYFCASSPGPNQPQHFGDGTRLSIL.